The entry below describes one TCR beta chain. CDR3 length equals 14 residues. Trimming removed 6 bases at V and 8 bases at J, with 17 bases between. Germline assignment: CDR1 KGHSH and CDR2 LQKENI. This record belongs to a study of T cells after yellow fever vaccination. Each CDR3 protein is one row after TCRdb ran MiXCR on the 5' RACE reads. Of approximately 300,000 distinct CDR3 sequences detected, roughly 6.8% appear once; the ten largest clones hold over 15%. Sequencing was performed on PBMCs, taken about 41 days after the first yellow fever vaccination. The TCR was taken from a man between 18 and 29 years old who received the YFV17D yellow fever vaccine. V and J are TRBV18 and TRBJ1-5; D uncertain. The CDR3 here is CASSPNMASEPQHF. In DNA form, the CDR3 reads TGTGCCAGCTCGCCAAATATGGCCTCAGAGCCCCAGCATTTT.